These T cell receptor beta chains were read from a single sample in a study of shared T cell receptors in the human thymus. TCRdb's copy holds only in-frame clones and misses some; the assay was immunoSEQ multiplex PCR. This table has hundreds of thousands of clones, 70% to 90% appearing once. These sequences were also reported in another study, on human thymus T cells.

The sample taken for sequencing was thymocytes. The receptors derive from a girl in the first two years of life with a congenital heart defect. Both conserved end residues are part of each CDR3. The D gene is left open where the match is weak. The size field is filled for only some rows; it gives once, few, many or a size class.

v_gene,j_gene,d_gene,abundance,CDR3aa,CDR3nt
TRBV4-3,TRBJ2-3,NA,NA,CASSHNRDNTDTQYF,TGCGCCAGCAGCCACAACCGGGACAACACAGATACGCAGTATTTT
TRBV7-9,TRBJ1-1,NA,NA,CASSLNVTGAFF,TGTGCCAGCAGCTTAAATGTAACAGGAGCTTTCTTT
TRBV21-1,TRBJ2-1,NA,NA,CASQGGGARNEQFF,TGTGCCTCCCAAGGCGGGGGGGCCCGCAATGAGCAGTTCTTC
TRBV27,TRBJ1-5,TRBD1,NA,CASSSTGGLAQHF,TGTGCCAGCAGTTCCACAGGGGGCTTGGCCCAGCATTTT
TRBV6-4,TRBJ1-1,NA,NA,CASRGGGDTEAFF,TGTGCCAGCAGAGGGGGTGGGGACACTGAAGCTTTCTTT
TRBV25-1,TRBJ1-4,TRBD1,NA,CASMGQGMRKLFF,TGTGCCAGCATGGGACAGGGAATGAGGAAACTGTTTTTT
TRBV6-5,TRBJ1-2,TRBD1,NA,CASSPRGLRGYTF,TGTGCCAGCAGTCCTAGGGGGCTCCGGGGCTACACCTTC
TRBV9,TRBJ2-7,TRBD1,NA,CASGTGGRYEQYF,TGTGCCAGCGGGACAGGGGGGAGGTACGAGCAGTACTTC
TRBV9,TRBJ1-6,NA,NA,CASSVAGRGDSPLHF,TGTGCCAGCAGCGTAGCTGGACGGGGAGACTCACCCCTCCACTTT
TRBV10-1,TRBJ1-6,TRBD1,NA,CATQFPGQTPSSYNSPLHF,TGCGCCACCCAGTTCCCGGGACAGACGCCGAGCTCCTATAATTCACCCCTCCACTTT
TRBV7-8,TRBJ2-7,NA,NA,CASSLFGGQSYEQYF,TGTGCCAGCAGCTTATTCGGTGGGCAGTCCTACGAGCAGTACTTC
TRBV7-2,TRBJ1-2,TRBD1,NA,CASSWDRGGHGYTF,TGTGCCAGCAGCTGGGACAGGGGAGGCCATGGCTACACCTTC
TRBV7-7,TRBJ2-2,NA,NA,CASSPWRRGLGTGELFF,TGTGCTAGCAGCCCGTGGCGGAGGGGGCTGGGCACCGGGGAGCTGTTTTTT
TRBV18,TRBJ1-6,NA,NA,CASSSPGHPRGELNSPLHF,TGTGCCAGCTCTTCCCCGGGACATCCTCGTGGGGAGCTAAATTCACCCCTCCACTTT
TRBV5-8,TRBJ1-2,TRBD1,NA,CASSIDRGSKVHTYGYTF,TGTGCCAGCAGTATAGACAGGGGAAGTAAGGTTCACACCTATGGCTACACCTTC
TRBV12-5,TRBJ1-1,TRBD1,NA,CASGLTRGTGPNTEAFF,TGTGCTAGTGGTTTAACCCGGGGGACAGGGCCCAACACTGAAGCTTTCTTT
TRBV25-1,TRBJ2-3,TRBD1,NA,CASSVSGGRADTQYF,TGTGCCAGCAGTGTATCAGGGGGCCGCGCAGATACGCAGTATTTT
TRBV7-9,TRBJ1-2,NA,NA,CASSEPGLSVSRGYTF,TGTGCCAGCAGCGAGCCCGGCCTTTCCGTATCGCGGGGCTACACCTTC
TRBV5-6,TRBJ2-3,TRBD2,NA,CASSWVNGLRGGPADTQYF,TGTGCCAGCAGCTGGGTGAACGGTTTGCGGGGGGGCCCCGCAGATACGCAGTATTTT
TRBV6-5,TRBJ2-7,TRBD1,few,CASSYRRDSYEQYF,TGTGCCAGCAGCTACCGCCGGGACAGCTACGAGCAGTACTTC
TRBV2,TRBJ1-5,TRBD1,NA,CASRSLGPGGTNTILNQPQHF,TGTGCCAGCAGGTCCTTGGGTCCAGGGGGAACGAACACCATACTCAATCAGCCCCAGCATTTT
TRBV7-6,TRBJ1-4,NA,NA,CASSPAGYEKLFF,TGTGCCAGCAGCCCTGCGGGGTATGAAAAACTGTTTTTT
TRBV2,TRBJ1-6,NA,NA,CAQWAPSNSPLHF,TGTGCCCAGTGGGCGCCTTCTAATTCACCCCTCCACTTT
TRBV28,TRBJ2-7,TRBD1,NA,CASSLRQGSSYEQYF,TGTGCCAGCAGTTTACGACAGGGCAGCTCCTACGAGCAGTACTTC
TRBV28,TRBJ2-7,TRBD1,NA,CASSFRGTPYEQYF,TGTGCCAGCAGTTTCAGGGGGACCCCCTACGAGCAGTACTTC
TRBV27,TRBJ2-3,NA,few,CASSLKGPLGGRGTDTQYF,TGTGCCAGCAGTTTAAAGGGTCCCCTCGGAGGGCGGGGCACAGATACGCAGTATTTT